Presented here are 17 T cell receptor beta chains from one specimen sequenced in a study of blood T cell repertoires in COVID-19 (TCRdb year 2020). The receptor library was made with the immunoSEQ multiplex PCR assay. Imported from immuneACCESS, the table was reduced by TCRdb to in-frame sequences with V and J called. These copies leave out some clones; in studies compared against another copy, an unresolved V gene accounts for under half, and the cause of the remainder is not known. In all, the sample holds 50,000 to 60,000 clones, and around 83% of those were seen once. 5.9% of the sample is taken by the ten largest. The sequenced sample consisted of peripheral blood. The receptors were gathered from a human donor in a cohort sampled during active or convalescent COVID-19.

Only a few counts were recorded for this clone. The genes are TRBV28 and TRBJ1-6, with TRBD1 matching 12 bases. Germline V gives CDR1 MDHEN, CDR2 SYDVKM. Trimming removed 3 bases from V and 9 bases from J; junction bases left unmatched: 3. CDR3 length: 15 amino acids. The CDR3 protein is CASSLGQGASSPLHF. The CDR3 region has the DNA TGTGCCAGCAGTTTGGGACAGGGGGCCAGTTCACCCCTCCACTTT.

The chain is built from TRBV7-6 and TRBJ2-5, with TRBD2 matching over 11 bases. Per the germline V gene, CDR1 is SGHVS and CDR2 is FNYEAQ. After removal of 4 bases from V and 4 bases from J, the junction contained 5 bases not matched to a gene. The CDR3 is 15 amino acids. As DNA, the CDR3 is TGTGCCAGCAGCTCCTCGGGACTAGCGGTAGAGACCCAGTACTTC. This sequence encodes CASSSSGLAVETQYF.

V usage is TRBV10-3 and J usage is TRBJ2-2; TRBD1 matches at 9 bases. Germline lookup yields CDR1 ENHRY and CDR2 SYGVKD. V shed 6 bases and J 5 bases; nucleotides not matched to a gene: 4. The CDR3 contains 14 residues. The CDR3 reads CAIRSQGATGELFF. The DNA for the CDR3 is TGTGCCATCAGATCACAGGGGGCGACCGGGGAGCTGTTTTTT.

The rearrangement uses TRBV2 and TRBJ2-1; 7 positions agree with TRBD1. Germline-derived CDR1 and CDR2 are SNHLY and FYNNEI. Trimming removed 1 base from V and 2 bases from J; junction bases left unmatched: 2. The CDR3 sequence is 15 residues long. The CDR3 DNA follows: TGTGCCAGCAGTGAAGGAGGGGGCACCTACAATGAGCAGTTCTTC. Protein sequence: CASSEGGGTYNEQFF.

CDR3 protein: CASSDKSAQETQYF. The CDR3 nucleotides read TGTGCCAGCAGCGATAAAAGCGCCCAAGAGACCCAGTACTTC. This chain connects TRBV13 to TRBJ2-5; D is uncertain. With 5 bases removed from V and 1 base from J, the gap between germline ends came to 11 bases. Per germline, CDR1 PRHDT and CDR2 FYEKMQ (reference sequence). This CDR3 has 14 residues.

This clone is labeled as medium-sized. The chain uses TRBV5-5 and TRBJ1-1; 8 nucleotides match TRBD1. The CDR3 runs to 17 residues. V was pared by 2 bases and J by 5 bases, with 14 bases of the junction left unmatched. CDR1 and CDR2 (germline): SGHKS, YYEKEE (reference sequence). The CDR3 bases are TGTGCCAGCAGCTTTGGACAGGGATCAAGATTGGGTACTGAAGCTTTCTTT. Its translation: CASSFGQGSRLGTEAFF.

The rearrangement uses TRBV4-2 and TRBJ1-1, with TRBD1 as a possible D gene (6 bases). There are 16 residues in the CDR3. The V and J ends lost 0 bases and 6 bases respectively, with 17 bases between them. Per the germline V gene, CDR1 is LGHNA and CDR2 is YNFKEQ. The CDR3 sequence: CASSQDAGGWLPEAFF. DNA of the CDR3: TGTGCCAGCAGCCAAGATGCGGGGGGCTGGCTTCCTGAAGCTTTCTTT.

The gene calls are TRBV19 and TRBJ1-1; unclear D gene. The CDR3 has 11 residues. The V gene lost 9 bases and the J gene lost 2 bases, with 7 bases spanning the gap. Germline-derived CDR1 and CDR2 are LNHDA and SQIVND (reference sequence). The CDR3 sequence is CASRQNTEAFF. CDR3 in DNA: TGTGCCAGCCGACAAAACACTGAAGCTTTCTTT.

In this sample, this clone turned up a few times. The J gene is TRBJ1-5, the V gene TRBV6-4, with a tentative D call TRBD1 (5 bases). Germline CDR1 is MRHNA and CDR2 is SNTAGT. The CDR3 is 16 residues long. V was cut by 0 bases and J by 9 bases, with 18 bases left in between. DNA for the CDR3: TGTGCCAGCAGTGACTCCGCTTCCCGACAGTCTCCGCCCCAGCATTTT. Its translation is CASSDSASRQSPPQHF.

This clone has just a few counts. The genes are TRBV9 and TRBJ2-1, with 7 bases lining up with TRBD1. Germline values: CDR1 SGDLS, CDR2 YYNGEE. J was trimmed by 0 bases and V by 7 bases; bases with no gene match: 1. There are 13 residues in the CDR3. CDR3 DNA: TGTGCCAGCGCAGGGGGCTCCTACAATGAGCAGTTCTTC. This codes for CASAGGSYNEQFF.

The V call is TRBV6-2 or TRBV6-3, the J call TRBJ2-7, with 9 bases aligning to TRBD1. This CDR3 spans 13 amino acids. Germline values: CDR1 MNHEY, CDR2 SVGEGT. J gave up 3 bases and V 6 bases, and 3 bases lay outside the gene matches. The CDR3 coding sequence is TGTGCCAGCAGCACAGGGGGCTACTACGAGCAGTACTTC. Amino acids: CASSTGGYYEQYF.

The chain has TRBV2 and TRBJ1-2; D is undetermined. Germline V gives CDR1 SNHLY, CDR2 FYNNEI. The ends were cut back, 6 bases at V and 7 bases at J, with 12 bases in the middle. The CDR3 has 12 amino acids. Here the CDR3 DNA reads TGTGCCAGCAGCCGAGGGCTTGGTGGCTACACCTTC. It is translated as CASSRGLGGYTF. Looking up the rest from reference TRBV2 and TRBJ1-2 gives the full variable domain: EPEVTQTPSHQVTQMGQEVILRCVPISNHLYFYWYRQILGQKVEFLVSFYNNEISEKSEIFDDQFSVERPDGSNFTLKIRSTKLEDSAMYFCASSRGLGGYTFGSGTRLTVV.

This chain joins TRBV6-2 or TRBV6-3 and TRBJ1-2, with D maybe TRBD1 (5 bases). The V gene lost 2 bases and the J gene lost 4 bases, with 17 bases spanning the gap. Per germline, CDR1 MNHEY and CDR2 SVGEGT. The CDR3 is 16 residues long. The CDR3 protein is CASSYVSTDFSYGYTF. The CDR3 region has the DNA TGTGCCAGCAGTTACGTTTCGACAGATTTTTCCTATGGCTACACCTTC.

The genes are TRBV9 and TRBJ2-3; perhaps TRBD2 as D (6 bases). The V end lost 2 bases, the J end lost 0 bases, and 13 bases lay between the germline ends. The length of the CDR3 is 16 residues. Germline CDR1 SGDLS, CDR2 YYNGEE. The CDR3 loop reads CASSVFGGSSTDTQYF. The CDR3 DNA follows: TGTGCCAGCAGCGTTTTCGGGGGTTCTAGCACAGATACGCAGTATTTT. Supplemented by reference TRBV9 and TRBJ2-3, the full variable domain reads DSGVTQTPKHLITATGQRVTLRCSPRSGDLSVYWYQQSLDQGLQFLIQYYNGEERAKGNILERFSAQQFPDLHSELNLSSLELGDSALYFCASSVFGGSSTDTQYFGPGTRLTVL.

This chain joins TRBV5-6 and TRBJ1-2; D remains ambiguous. V was shortened by 4 bases and J by 8 bases, with 9 bases between the two germline ends. CDR3 size: 11 residues. Per germline, CDR1 SGHDT and CDR2 YYEEEE. The CDR3 here is CASSRQTGYTF. The CDR3 DNA is TGTGCCAGCAGCAGACAAACCGGCTACACCTTC. The full variable domain, with the rest looked up from reference TRBV5-6 and TRBJ1-2, is DAGVTQSPTHLIKTRGQQVTLRCSPKSGHDTVSWYQQALGQGPQFIFQYYEEEERQRGNFPDRFSGHQFPNYSSELNVNALLLGDSALYLCASSRQTGYTFGSGTRLTVV.

The J gene is TRBJ2-1, the V gene TRBV19; no clear D gene. The CDR3 is 17 residues long. V lost 3 bases and J 0 bases, leaving 15 bases between the germline ends. Germline V gene data show CDR1 as LNHDA and CDR2 as SQIVND (reference sequence). In DNA form, the CDR3 reads TGTGCCAGTAGTATCTCGATGGCTTCTTCCTCCTACAATGAGCAGTTCTTC. Translating it yields CASSISMASSSYNEQFF.

This chain connects TRBV10-3 to TRBJ1-3, with 7 positions matching TRBD1. This CDR3 has 16 residues. After removal of 6 bases from V and 0 bases from J, the junction contained 8 bases not matched to a gene. CDR1 is ENHRY and CDR2 is SYGVKD in the germline V gene. The CDR3 bases are TGTGCCATCAGACTCCGACAGGGATCCTCTGGAAACACCATATATTTT. It is translated as CAIRLRQGSSGNTIYF.